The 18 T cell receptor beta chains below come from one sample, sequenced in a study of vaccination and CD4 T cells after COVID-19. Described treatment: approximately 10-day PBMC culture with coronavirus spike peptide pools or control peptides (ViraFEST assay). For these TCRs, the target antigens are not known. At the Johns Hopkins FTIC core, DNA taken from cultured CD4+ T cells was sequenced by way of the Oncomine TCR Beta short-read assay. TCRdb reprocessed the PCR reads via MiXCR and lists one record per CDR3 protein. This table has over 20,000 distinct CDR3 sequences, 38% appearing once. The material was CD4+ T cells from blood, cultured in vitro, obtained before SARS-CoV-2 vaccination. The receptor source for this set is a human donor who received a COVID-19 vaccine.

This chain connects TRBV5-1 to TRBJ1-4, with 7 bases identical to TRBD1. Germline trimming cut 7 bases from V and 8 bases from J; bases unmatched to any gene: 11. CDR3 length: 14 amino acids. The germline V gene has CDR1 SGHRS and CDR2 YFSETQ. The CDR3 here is CASGMGQGVEKLFF. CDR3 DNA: TGCGCCAGCGGAATGGGGCAGGGGGTCGAAAAACTGTTTTTT.

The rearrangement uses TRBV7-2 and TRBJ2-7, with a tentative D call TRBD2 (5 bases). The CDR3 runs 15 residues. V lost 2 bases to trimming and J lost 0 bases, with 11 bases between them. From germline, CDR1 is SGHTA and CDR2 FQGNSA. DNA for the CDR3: TGTGCCAGCAGCTTAACGGGAAGCCTCTCCTACGAGCAGTACTTC. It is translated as CASSLTGSLSYEQYF.

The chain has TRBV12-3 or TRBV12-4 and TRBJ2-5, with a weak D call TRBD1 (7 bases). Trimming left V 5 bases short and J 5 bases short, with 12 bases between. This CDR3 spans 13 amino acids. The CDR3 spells CASSETGRETQYF. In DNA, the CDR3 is TGTGCCAGCAGTGAGACAGGGAGGGAGACCCAGTACTTC.

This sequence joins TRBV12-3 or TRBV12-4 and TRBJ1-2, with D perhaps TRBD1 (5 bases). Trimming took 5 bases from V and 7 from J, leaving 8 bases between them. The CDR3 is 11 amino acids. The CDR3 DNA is TGTGCCAGCAGTGGGGGTACTGGCTACACCTTC. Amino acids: CASSGGTGYTF.

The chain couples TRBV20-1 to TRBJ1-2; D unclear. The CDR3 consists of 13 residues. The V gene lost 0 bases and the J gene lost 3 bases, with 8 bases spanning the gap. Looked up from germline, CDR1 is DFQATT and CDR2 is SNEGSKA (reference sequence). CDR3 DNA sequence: TGCAGTGCTAGAGATAGGGTAGACTATGGCTACACCTTC. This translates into CSARDRVDYGYTF.

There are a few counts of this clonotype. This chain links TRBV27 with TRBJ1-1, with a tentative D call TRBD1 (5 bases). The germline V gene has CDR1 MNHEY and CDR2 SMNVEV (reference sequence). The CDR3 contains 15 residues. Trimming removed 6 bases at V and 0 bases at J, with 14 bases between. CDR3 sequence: CASRPAWGMNTEAFF. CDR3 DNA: TGTGCCAGCAGGCCCGCATGGGGGATGAACACTGAAGCTTTCTTT.

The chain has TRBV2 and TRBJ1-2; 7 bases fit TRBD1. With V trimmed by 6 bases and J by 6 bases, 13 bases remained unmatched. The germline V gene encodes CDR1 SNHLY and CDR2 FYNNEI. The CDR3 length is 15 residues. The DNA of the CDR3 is TGTGCCAGCAGGGGAGTGACAGGGAAGGGCGATGGCTACACCTTC. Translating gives CASRGVTGKGDGYTF.

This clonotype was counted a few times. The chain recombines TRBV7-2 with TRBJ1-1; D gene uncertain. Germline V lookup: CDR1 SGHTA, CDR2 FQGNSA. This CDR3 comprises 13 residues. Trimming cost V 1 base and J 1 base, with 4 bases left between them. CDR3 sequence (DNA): TGTGCCAGCAGCTTAGGGTGGAACACTGAAGCTTTCTTT. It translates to CASSLGWNTEAFF.

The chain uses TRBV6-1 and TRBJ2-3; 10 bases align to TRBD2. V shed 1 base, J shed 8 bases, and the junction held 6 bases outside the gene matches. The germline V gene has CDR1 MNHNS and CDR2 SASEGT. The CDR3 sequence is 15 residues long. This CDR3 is CASSEGSSGGGTQYF. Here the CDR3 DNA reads TGTGCCAGCAGTGAAGGAAGCAGCGGGGGGGGTACGCAGTATTTT.

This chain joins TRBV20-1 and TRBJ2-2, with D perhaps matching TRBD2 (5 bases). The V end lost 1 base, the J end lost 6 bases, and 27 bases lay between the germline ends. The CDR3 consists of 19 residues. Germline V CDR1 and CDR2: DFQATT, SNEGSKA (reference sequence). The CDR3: CSARVPPRRGFGSAGELFF. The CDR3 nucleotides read TGCAGTGCTAGAGTCCCCCCGAGGAGAGGGTTTGGGTCCGCCGGGGAGCTGTTTTTT.

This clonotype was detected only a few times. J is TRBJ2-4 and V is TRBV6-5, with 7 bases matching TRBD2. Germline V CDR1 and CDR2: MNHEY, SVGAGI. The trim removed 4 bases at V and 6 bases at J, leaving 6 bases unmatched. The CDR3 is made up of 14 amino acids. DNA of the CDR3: TGTGCCAGCAGTTCGCGAGGGAGGGGAAACATTCAGTACTTC. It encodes CASSSRGRGNIQYF.

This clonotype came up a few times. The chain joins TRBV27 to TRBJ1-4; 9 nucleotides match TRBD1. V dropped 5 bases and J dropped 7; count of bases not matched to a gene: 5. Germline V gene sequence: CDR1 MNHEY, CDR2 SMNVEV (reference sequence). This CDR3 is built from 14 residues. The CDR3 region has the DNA TGTGCCAGCAGTCGGACAGGGGCTTTTGAAAAACTGTTTTTT. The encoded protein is CASSRTGAFEKLFF.

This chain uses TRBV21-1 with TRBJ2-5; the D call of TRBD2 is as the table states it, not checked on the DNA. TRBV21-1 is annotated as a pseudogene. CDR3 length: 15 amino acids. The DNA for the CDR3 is TGTGCCAGCAGCAGGCTAGCGGAGATAAAAGAGACCCAGTACTTC. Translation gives CASSRLAEIKETQYF.

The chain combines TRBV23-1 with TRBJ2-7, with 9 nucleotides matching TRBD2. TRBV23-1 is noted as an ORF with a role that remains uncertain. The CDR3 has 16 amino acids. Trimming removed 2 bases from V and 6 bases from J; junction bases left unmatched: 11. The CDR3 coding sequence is TGCGCCAGCAGTCAACGGTTTGGCGGGGGGGAAAGCGAGCAGTACTTC. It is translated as CASSQRFGGGESEQYF.

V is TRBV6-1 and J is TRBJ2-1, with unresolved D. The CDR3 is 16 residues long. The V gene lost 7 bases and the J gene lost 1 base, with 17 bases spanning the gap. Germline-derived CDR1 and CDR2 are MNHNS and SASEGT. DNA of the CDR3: TGTGCCAGCAATCCCCCGGGCTCGCGGTCCTACAATGAGCAGTTCTTC. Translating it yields CASNPPGSRSYNEQFF.

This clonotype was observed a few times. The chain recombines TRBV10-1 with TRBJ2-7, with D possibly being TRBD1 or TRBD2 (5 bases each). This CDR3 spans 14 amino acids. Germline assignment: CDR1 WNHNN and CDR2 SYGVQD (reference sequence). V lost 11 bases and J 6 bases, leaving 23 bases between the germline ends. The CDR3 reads CASSLAQDSGEQYF. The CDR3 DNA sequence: TGCGCCTCTTCTCTTGCACAGGACTCCGGCGAGCAGTACTTC.

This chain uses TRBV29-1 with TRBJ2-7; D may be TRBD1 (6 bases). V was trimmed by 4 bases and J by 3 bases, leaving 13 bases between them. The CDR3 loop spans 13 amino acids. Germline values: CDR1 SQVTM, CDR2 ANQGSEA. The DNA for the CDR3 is TGCAGCGTTGTCATACAGGGTATCTACGAGCAGTACTTC. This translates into CSVVIQGIYEQYF.

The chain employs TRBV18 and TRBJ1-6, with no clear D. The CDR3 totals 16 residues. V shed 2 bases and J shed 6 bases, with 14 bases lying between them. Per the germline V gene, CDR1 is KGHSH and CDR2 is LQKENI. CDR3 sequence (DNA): TGTGCCAGCTCACCAATGGTTCGGTCGGCTAATTCACCCCTCCACTTT. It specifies CASSPMVRSANSPLHF.